The T cell receptor (beta chain) described here comes from a study of control samples from healthy donors and cancer patients. Profiling relied on immunoSEQ multiplex PCR, and the TCRdb table lists in-frame clones only, not all of them. The table records about 51,000 clones, approximately 89% of them present only once. This clone was counted once. Germline V gene lookup returns CDR1 SGDLS and CDR2 YYNGEE. The CDR3 has 16 amino acids. The V gene end was trimmed by 4 bases and the J gene end by 3 bases; junction bases not matched to a gene: 12. Sequencing input: PBMCs. V gene TRBV9 combines with J gene TRBJ1-2, with 7 positions matching TRBD1. This receptor was identified in a man aged 35 to 55 with colorectal cancer. This chain's CDR3 is CASSHGTLDRDYGYTF. Here the CDR3 DNA reads TGTGCCAGCAGCCACGGAACCCTAGACAGGGACTATGGCTACACCTTC.